This is a list of T cell receptor beta chains from one sample in a study of blood T cells in healthy people across ages. TCRdb itself ran the 5' RACE reads through MiXCR, one entry per CDR3 protein. The table includes 1.2 million to 1.5 million distinct CDR3 sequences, 42% detected once. Material for sequencing was blood. These receptors all stem from a woman between 18 and 30 years old in good health. Both conserved end residues are part of each CDR3. The D gene is left open where the match is weak. Rows give clone size only sometimes, using once, few, many, or a class for an expanded clone.

V,size,J,D,DNA,CDR3
TRBV12-3/TRBV12-4,-,TRBJ2-1,TRBD2,TGTGCCAGCAGTTTAGGACTAGCGGGAGGGCCTAAGTCCAATGAGCAGTTCTTC,CASSLGLAGGPKSNEQFF
TRBV7-2,-,TRBJ2-1,TRBD2,TGTGCCAGCAGCTTAGAAGTGCGGGAGGGCCGGTATGAGCAGTTCTTC,CASSLEVREGRYEQFF
TRBV29-1,-,TRBJ1-4,TRBD1,TGCAGCGCACAGGGGGCTCTGATGGAAAAACTGTTTTTT,CSAQGALMEKLFF
TRBV12-3/TRBV12-4,-,TRBJ2-1,-,TGTGCCAGCAGTTCGGCAGGGAAACCATACAATGAGCAGTTCTTC,CASSSAGKPYNEQFF
TRBV4-1,few,TRBJ2-4,-,TGCGCCAGCAGCCAAGATGAGGGGGAAGAGCAGTACTTC,CASSQDEGEEQYF
TRBV12-3/TRBV12-4,few,TRBJ2-5,TRBD1,TGTGCCAGCAGAGGGACAGTCCAAGAGACCCAGTACTTC,CASRGTVQETQYF
TRBV6-5,-,TRBJ2-7,-,TGTGCCAGCAGGCCCAATGAGGGAAGCTCCTACGAGCAGTACTTC,CASRPNEGSSYEQYF
TRBV15,-,TRBJ2-7,-,TGTGCCACCAGCAGAGGCAGGTCGTCCTACGAGCAGTACTTC,CATSRGRSSYEQYF
TRBV3-1,-,TRBJ2-3,TRBD2,TGTGCCAGCAGCCCTAATGTAGCGGGAGGAACAGATACGCAGTATTTT,CASSPNVAGGTDTQYF
TRBV20-1,-,TRBJ1-2,TRBD1,TGCAGTGCTAGAGCTAGAGGACAGGGAGAGGGCTACACCTTC,CSARARGQGEGYTF
TRBV3-1,few,TRBJ1-3,-,TGTGCCAGCAGCCACCTCCGGACAGTTTTATCTGGAAACACCATATATTTT,CASSHLRTVLSGNTIYF
TRBV20-1,-,TRBJ2-7,-,TGCAGTGCTAGAGACGGGACACGGATTACGAGTGAGCAGTACTTC,CSARDGTRITSEQYF
TRBV14,-,TRBJ2-1,TRBD2,TGTGCCAGCAGCCGCCCCTTGGGACTAGCCTACAATGAGCAGTTCTTC,CASSRPLGLAYNEQFF
TRBV11-2,few,TRBJ1-6,-,TGTGCCAGCAGCTTAGTAAGGGACATCAGGAATTCACCCCTCCACTTT,CASSLVRDIRNSPLHF
TRBV9,once,TRBJ2-3,-,TGTGCCAGCAGCGTAGGTATCCAATCTAGCACAGATACGCAGTATTTT,CASSVGIQSSTDTQYF
TRBV12-3/TRBV12-4,few,TRBJ2-3,TRBD2,TGTGCCAGCAGTACCGGGACTAGCGGACGAAGGGATACGCAGTATTTT,CASSTGTSGRRDTQYF
TRBV7-2,-,TRBJ2-7,-,TGTGCCAGCAGCGCGTTACAGGGGAGGGGACACGAGCAGTACTTC,CASSALQGRGHEQYF
TRBV6-1,-,TRBJ2-5,-,TGTGCCAGCAGTGACTACTTCCAAGAGACCCAGTACTTC,CASSDYFQETQYF
TRBV5-6,-,TRBJ2-1,-,TGTGCCAGCAGCTTGAGCACAACTAGAAGGGAGTATAGGTACAATGAGCAGTTCTTC,CASSLSTTRREYRYNEQFF
TRBV28,-,TRBJ2-7,TRBD2,TGTGCCAGCAGTTTGCGGGCTAGCGGGGCTATGAATGAGCAGTACTTC,CASSLRASGAMNEQYF
TRBV29-1,-,TRBJ2-7,-,TGCAGCGTCGGGGCCGGTCTGCTGGGCGCCCACGAGCAGTACTTC,CSVGAGLLGAHEQYF
TRBV6-5,-,TRBJ1-2,TRBD1,TGTGCCAGCAGTTACCACGACAGGGGCGCGAGTGGCTACACCTTC,CASSYHDRGASGYTF
TRBV18,few,TRBJ2-1,TRBD1,TGTGCCAGCTCACCAGGGACAGGGTCGAGCTCCTACAATGAGCAGTTCTTC,CASSPGTGSSSYNEQFF
TRBV9,few,TRBJ1-1,-,TGTGCCAGCAGCCCGACCTTGTTGAACACTGAAGCTTTCTTT,CASSPTLLNTEAFF